This T cell receptor (beta chain) was captured by sequencing in a study of blood T cell repertoires in COVID-19. Study as a whole: The cDNA or gDNA used as material had been derived from T cells, B-cell-depleted T cells, or PBMCs.

The CDR3 is 15 amino acids. From germline, CDR1 is LNHNV and CDR2 YYDKDF (reference sequence). Unmatched junction bases numbered 6, after V lost 5 bases and J lost 4 bases. On this clone itself: Other DNA sequences of this sample code for an identical CDR3.

Method: immunoSEQ multiplex PCR; TCRdb's copy keeps in-frame clones and lacks some. This sample carries 85,000 to 90,000 clones, around 88% of them seen once, and the ten largest clones take 0.95% to 1.5%. This clonotype was obtained from an elderly man with active or convalescent COVID-19. V usage is TRBV15 and J usage is TRBJ2-7; TRBD2 matches 12 bases. The sequenced sample was peripheral blood. The CDR3 nucleotides are TGTGCCACCAGCGGGGGACTAGCGGGTATATACGAGCAGTACTTC. The encoded protein is CATSGGLAGIYEQYF. The whole variable domain, filled in from reference TRBV15 and TRBJ2-7, reads DAMVIQNPRYQVTQFGKPVTLSCSQTLNHNVMYWYQQKSSQAPKLLFHYYDKDFNNEADTPDNFQSRRPNTSFCFLDIRSPGLGDTAMYLCATSGGLAGIYEQYFGPGTRLTVT.